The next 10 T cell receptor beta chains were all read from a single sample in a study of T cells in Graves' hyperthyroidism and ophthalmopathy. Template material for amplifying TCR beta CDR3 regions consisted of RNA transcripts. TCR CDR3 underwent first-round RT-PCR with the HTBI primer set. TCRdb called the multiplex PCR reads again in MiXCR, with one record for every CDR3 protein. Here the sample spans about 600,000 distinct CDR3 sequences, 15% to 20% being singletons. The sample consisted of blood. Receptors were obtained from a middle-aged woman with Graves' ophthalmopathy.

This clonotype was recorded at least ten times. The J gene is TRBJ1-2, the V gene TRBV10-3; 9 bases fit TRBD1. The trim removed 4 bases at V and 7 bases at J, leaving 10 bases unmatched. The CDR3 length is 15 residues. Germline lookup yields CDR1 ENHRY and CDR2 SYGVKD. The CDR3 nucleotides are TGTGCCATCAGTGTTTTGGGACAGGGAGAAAGTGGCTACACCTTC. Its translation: CAISVLGQGESGYTF.

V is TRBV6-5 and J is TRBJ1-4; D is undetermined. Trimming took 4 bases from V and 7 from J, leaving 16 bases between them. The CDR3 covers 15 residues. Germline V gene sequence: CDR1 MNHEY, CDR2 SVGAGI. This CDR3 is CASSSGGRGTEKLFF. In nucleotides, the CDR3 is TGTGCCAGCAGTTCCGGAGGGCGCGGCACTGAAAAACTGTTTTTT.

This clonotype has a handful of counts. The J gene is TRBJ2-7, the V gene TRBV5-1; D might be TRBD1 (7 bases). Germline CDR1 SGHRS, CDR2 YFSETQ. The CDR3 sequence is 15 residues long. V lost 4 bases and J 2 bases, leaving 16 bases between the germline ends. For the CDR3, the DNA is TGCGCCAGCAGCGAGGGGGCCGGCGGGACCTACGAGCAGTACTTC. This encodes CASSEGAGGTYEQYF.

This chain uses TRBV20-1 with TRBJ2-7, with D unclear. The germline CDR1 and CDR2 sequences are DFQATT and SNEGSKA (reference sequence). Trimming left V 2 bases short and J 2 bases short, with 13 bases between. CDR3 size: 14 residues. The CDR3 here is CSARSNRSPYEQYF. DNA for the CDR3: TGCAGTGCTAGATCTAACCGTTCACCCTACGAGCAGTACTTC.

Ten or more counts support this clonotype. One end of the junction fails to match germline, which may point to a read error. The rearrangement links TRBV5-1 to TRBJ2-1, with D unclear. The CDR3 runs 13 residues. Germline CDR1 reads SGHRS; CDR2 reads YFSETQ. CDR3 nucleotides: TGTGCCAGCAGCTTAGCCCAGAACAATGAGCAGTTCTTC. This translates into CASSLAQNNEQFF.

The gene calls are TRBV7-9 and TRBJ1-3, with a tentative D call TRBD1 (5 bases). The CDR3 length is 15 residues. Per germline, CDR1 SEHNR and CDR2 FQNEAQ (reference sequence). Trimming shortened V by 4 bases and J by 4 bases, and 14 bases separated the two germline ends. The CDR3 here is CASSSTRASGNTIYF. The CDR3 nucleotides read TGTGCCAGCAGCTCAACCAGGGCCTCCGGAAACACCATATATTTT.

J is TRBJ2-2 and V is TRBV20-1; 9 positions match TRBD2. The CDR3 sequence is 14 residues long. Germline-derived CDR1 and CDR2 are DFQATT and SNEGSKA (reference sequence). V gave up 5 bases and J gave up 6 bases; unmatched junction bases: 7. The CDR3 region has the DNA TGCAGTGCTGGGGGACTAGCTAACGCCGGGGAGCTGTTTTTT. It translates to CSAGGLANAGELFF.

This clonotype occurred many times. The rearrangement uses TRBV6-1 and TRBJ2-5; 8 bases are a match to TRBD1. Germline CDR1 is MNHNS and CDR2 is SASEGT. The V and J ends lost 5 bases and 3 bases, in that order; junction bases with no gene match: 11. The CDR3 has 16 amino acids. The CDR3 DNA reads TGTGCCAGCAGTTTCTACAGGGGGAACGGGGAAGAGACCCAGTACTTC. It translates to CASSFYRGNGEETQYF.

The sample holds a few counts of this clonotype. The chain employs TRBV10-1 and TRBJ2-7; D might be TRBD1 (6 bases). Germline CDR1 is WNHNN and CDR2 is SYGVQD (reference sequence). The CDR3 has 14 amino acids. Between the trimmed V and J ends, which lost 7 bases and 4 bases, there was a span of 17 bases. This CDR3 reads CASTARGRTYEQYF. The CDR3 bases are TGCGCCAGCACAGCTAGGGGGAGAACATACGAGCAGTACTTC.

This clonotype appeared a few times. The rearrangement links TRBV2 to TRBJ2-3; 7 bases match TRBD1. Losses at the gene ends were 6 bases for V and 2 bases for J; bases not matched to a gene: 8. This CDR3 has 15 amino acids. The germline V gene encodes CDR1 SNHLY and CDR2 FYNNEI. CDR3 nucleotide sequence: TGTGCCAGCAGCCAAAGAGGGGGCCCCACAGATACGCAGTATTTT. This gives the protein CASSQRGGPTDTQYF.